The clone carrying this TCR beta chain was found a few times. Its target is not known. These data belong to a study of T-cell memory formation after mild COVID-19. In the study overall: TCR clusters were mostly donor specific. Whole-study findings and limits: Of the contracting clones, CD4+ ones lay mainly in CM and EM, and CD8+ ones in EMRA. Clones contracting across day 15 to 85 had a balanced CD4/CD8 profile; later expanding clones leaned CD4+. The finding that pre-infection memory included some responding clones suggested that cross-reactive memory joined.

This CDR3 spans 13 amino acids. V was cut by 3 bases and J by 7 bases, with 12 bases left in between. Germline CDR1 reads SNHLY; CDR2 reads FYNNEI. Each CDR3 protein is one row after TCRdb ran MiXCR on the 5' RACE reads. Among about 200,000 distinct CDR3 sequences listed, 9.5% were seen once. This sequence originates from a man aged 18 to 30 who had mild COVID-19 (a few samples of this study predate the infection). Cell type and time point are not known. The chain employs TRBV2 and TRBJ1-2; a possible D gene is TRBD1 (6 bases). Sequenced input: PBMCs or a T cell subset sorted from them (not recorded which). The CDR3 DNA reads as TGTGCCAGCAGTGACAGGGGAGGCGGTGGCTACACCTTC. Translating it yields CASSDRGGGGYTF.